The next 31 T cell receptor beta chains were all read from a single sample in a study of T cell responses to AZD1222 COVID-19 vaccine. Clones were sequenced by immunoSEQ multiplex PCR, and TCRdb holds only the in-frame ones, with some missing. The sample yields more than 110,000 clones, 90% seen once. Sequenced here: peripheral blood, sampled on day 0 of AZD1222 vaccination. All receptors come from an adult in good health.

This rearrangement joins TRBV7-2 to TRBJ2-2, with 9 positions matching TRBD1. V lost 1 base and J lost 3; bases outside the gene matches: 9. This CDR3 is 18 amino acids long. Germline lookup yields CDR1 SGHTA and CDR2 FQGNSA. The CDR3 bases are TGTGCCAGCAGCTTAGGACAGGGGGATGTGGGGGACACCGGGGAGCTGTTTTTT. Translation: CASSLGQGDVGDTGELFF.

The chain joins TRBV6-2 or TRBV6-3 to TRBJ1-5, with 11 bases fitting TRBD1. The germline V gene encodes CDR1 MNHEY and CDR2 SVGEGT. Unmatched junction bases numbered 11, after V lost 2 bases and J lost 5 bases. The CDR3 has 18 residues. CDR3 amino acids: CASSYTSDRGRPYQPQHF. DNA for the CDR3: TGTGCCAGCAGTTACACGTCGGACAGGGGGCGACCCTATCAGCCCCAGCATTTT.

This clone was detected once. V gene TRBV9 combines with J gene TRBJ1-2; no reliable D call. V was trimmed by 3 bases and J by 3 bases, leaving 12 bases between them. Germline-derived CDR1 and CDR2 are SGDLS and YYNGEE. The CDR3 is made up of 14 amino acids. The CDR3 reads CASSGISLDYGYTF. In DNA, the CDR3 is TGTGCCAGCAGCGGTATCTCTTTGGACTATGGCTACACCTTC.

The chain links TRBV24-1 to TRBJ1-2; 7 nucleotides agree with TRBD1. Trimming took 9 bases from V and 5 from J; bases not matched to a gene: 11. In germline, CDR1 is KGHDR, CDR2 SFDVKD. This CDR3 comprises 14 residues. CDR3 sequence: CATPRDRVSYGYTF. CDR3 sequence (DNA): TGTGCCACCCCCCGAGACAGGGTTTCGTATGGCTACACCTTC.

The chain couples TRBV7-3 to TRBJ1-1; a weak D match, TRBD1 (5 bases). This CDR3 comprises 14 residues. V lost 8 bases, J lost 1 base, and 14 bases lay in between. Per the germline V gene, CDR1 is SGHTA and CDR2 is FQGTGA. The CDR3 here is CASSIAGGNTEAFF. Here the CDR3 DNA reads TGTGCCAGCTCCATAGCCGGGGGGAACACTGAAGCTTTCTTT.

The V gene is TRBV11-3, the J gene TRBJ2-3; TRBD1 or TRBD2 may be the D gene (6 bases each). The V end lost 5 bases, the J end lost 3 bases, and 15 bases lay between the germline ends. Germline V lookup: CDR1 SGHNT, CDR2 YENEEA. The CDR3 covers 15 residues. The CDR3 region is CASSPGGGVTDTQYF. The CDR3 coding sequence is TGTGCCAGCAGCCCCGGGGGCGGGGTTACAGATACGCAGTATTTT.

This chain uses TRBV5-6 with TRBJ2-6, with D tentatively TRBD1 (7 bases). Germline V gene sequence: CDR1 SGHDT, CDR2 YYEEEE. This CDR3 is 17 amino acids long. Trimming cost V 2 bases and J 0 bases, with 12 bases left between them. CDR3 DNA: TGTGCCAGCAGCTTCCCCCAGGGGGGCTCTGGGGCCAACGTCCTGACTTTC. This sequence encodes CASSFPQGGSGANVLTF.

DNA for the CDR3: TGTGCCAGCAGCTTAGGCCGACTAGCGGGCCAAGTGTTCCGGGAGCTGTTTTTT. It is translated as CASSLGRLAGQVFRELFF. The gene calls are TRBV11-2 and TRBJ2-2; 10 bases fit TRBD2. This CDR3 has 18 residues. Losses at the gene ends were 1 base for V and 9 bases for J; bases not matched to a gene: 14. Germline V gene data show CDR1 as SGHAT and CDR2 as FQNNGV.

The chain carries TRBV11-2 and TRBJ1-4; 7 bases are shared with TRBD1. Germline-derived CDR1 and CDR2 are SGHAT and FQNNGV. J was trimmed by 5 bases and V by 5 bases; bases with no gene match: 8. The CDR3 totals 15 residues. DNA for the CDR3: TGTGCCAGCAGCCACAACAGGGGCGGGAATGAAAAACTGTTTTTT. It encodes CASSHNRGGNEKLFF.

The sample holds a few counts of this clone. This chain links TRBV3-1 (or the pseudogene TRBV3-2) with TRBJ2-5; 7 nucleotides line up with TRBD2. J gave up 2 bases and V 5 bases, and 5 bases lay outside the gene matches. In germline, CDR1 is LGHDT, CDR2 YNNKEL (reference sequence). The CDR3 sequence is 14 residues long. The CDR3 loop is CASSLAGIQETQYF. CDR3 in DNA: TGTGCCAGCAGCTTAGCGGGTATACAAGAGACCCAGTACTTC.

This clone was seen only once. The chain employs TRBV27 and TRBJ1-2; D remains ambiguous. The CDR3 loop spans 15 amino acids. In germline, CDR1 is MNHEY, CDR2 SMNVEV (reference sequence). Trimming took off 4 bases at V and 4 bases at J, with 16 bases between the two ends. The CDR3 reads CASSSRANGVYGYTF. DNA of the CDR3: TGTGCCAGCAGTTCTAGGGCCAATGGCGTCTATGGCTACACCTTC.

The genes are TRBV9 and TRBJ1-3; D might be TRBD1 (6 bases). Trimming removed 3 bases from V and 0 bases from J, with 10 bases in between. Germline V lookup: CDR1 SGDLS, CDR2 YYNGEE. The CDR3 has 15 amino acids. The CDR3 DNA sequence: TGTGCCAGCAGCGCTGGGACACCCTCTGGAAACACCATATATTTT. Its translation is CASSAGTPSGNTIYF.

This clone has just one count. V and J are TRBV21-1 and TRBJ1-5; the table's D call, TRBD1, has no DNA check behind it. TRBV21-1 is shown as a pseudogene. The CDR3 runs to 15 residues. The CDR3: CASSKRRQGNQPQHF. The CDR3 DNA is TGTGCCAGCAGCAAACGGAGACAGGGGAATCAGCCCCAGCATTTT.

This chain connects TRBV2 to TRBJ1-2; 8 bases map to TRBD1. The CDR3 consists of 13 residues. CDR1 and CDR2 (germline): SNHLY, FYNNEI. J was trimmed by 8 bases and V by 5 bases; bases with no gene match: 7. CDR3 nucleotide sequence: TGTGCCAGCAGTACGACAGGGGTATACGGCTACACCTTC. Its protein is CASSTTGVYGYTF.

This chain connects TRBV4-1 to TRBJ1-5; D gene uncertain. The V gene's germline CDR1 is MGHRA and CDR2 YSYEKL. The CDR3 runs 18 residues. Trimming pared 1 base from V and 0 bases from J, leaving 16 bases between. The CDR3 sequence: CASSQALRAAYSNQPQHF. CDR3 in DNA: TGCGCCAGCAGCCAAGCTCTCAGAGCAGCCTATAGCAATCAGCCCCAGCATTTT.

This clone was seen only once. The chain recombines TRBV7-3 with TRBJ1-2, with a possible D match to TRBD1 (5 bases). Germline values: CDR1 SGHTA, CDR2 FQGTGA. Trimming cost V 5 bases and J 1 base, with 11 bases left between them. This CDR3 region has 14 residues. The CDR3 nucleotides are TGTGCCAGCAGCCCAGGGTTAAGTAACTATGGCTACACCTTC. It yields the protein CASSPGLSNYGYTF.

This clone occurred once. This chain joins TRBV5-1 and TRBJ2-2, with 7 bases fitting TRBD1. Per the germline V gene, CDR1 is SGHRS and CDR2 is YFSETQ. This CDR3 contains 15 residues. Trimming at V came to 5 bases and at J to 5 bases, leaving 9 bases not matched to a gene. The CDR3 coding sequence is TGCGCCAGCAGTATTACAGGGGATGAAACCGGGGAGCTGTTTTTT. Its translation: CASSITGDETGELFF.

This sequence joins TRBV3-1 (or the pseudogene TRBV3-2) and TRBJ1-2; D not certain. The CDR3 has 14 residues. V lost 1 base to trimming and J lost 1 base, with 7 bases between them. Germline lookup yields CDR1 LGHDT and CDR2 YNNKEL (reference sequence). The CDR3: CASSQVNSNYGYTF. CDR3 nucleotides: TGTGCCAGCAGCCAAGTGAATAGTAACTATGGCTACACCTTC.

The V call is TRBV20-1, the J call TRBJ1-3; 7 nucleotides align to TRBD1. The germline gives CDR1 DFQATT, CDR2 SNEGSKA (reference sequence). The CDR3 runs to 17 residues. The J segment lost 0 bases and the V segment lost 3 bases, leaving 11 bases of the junction unmatched. CDR3 sequence: CSASLPRTGFSGNTIYF. CDR3 bases: TGCAGTGCTAGTCTTCCTAGGACAGGTTTCTCTGGAAACACCATATATTTT.

The chain employs TRBV24-1 and TRBJ1-2; D is unresolved. CDR1 is KGHDR and CDR2 is SFDVKD in the germline V gene. The CDR3 totals 14 residues. Trimming shortened V by 3 bases and J by 4 bases, and 11 bases separated the two germline ends. The CDR3 nucleotides are TGTGCCACCAGTGATCCCCGGGTGGTCTATGGCTACACCTTC. This sequence encodes CATSDPRVVYGYTF.

The chain joins TRBV2 to TRBJ2-3; D perhaps matches TRBD2 (6 bases). The CDR3 is 14 residues long. V was pared by 8 bases and J by 1 base, with 13 bases between. Germline V lookup: CDR1 SNHLY, CDR2 FYNNEI. CDR3 nucleotide sequence: TGTGCCAGCTCGGAGGGGATACGCACAGATACGCAGTATTTT. Protein: CASSEGIRTDTQYF.

Concerning this clone: A read error may produce the germline difference seen at one junction end. The V call is TRBV12-3 or TRBV12-4, the J call TRBJ1-2, with D tentatively TRBD1 (5 bases). There are 11 residues in the CDR3. The CDR3 sequence: CASSMGLGGQF. The DNA for the CDR3 is TGTGCCAGCAGTATGGGACTGGGCGGTCAGTTC.

The chain carries TRBV6-5 and TRBJ1-2, with TRBD1 identical over 7 bases. CDR3 length: 13 amino acids. Germline trimming cut 10 bases from V and 4 bases from J; bases unmatched to any gene: 9. CDR1 MNHEY and CDR2 SVGAGI come from the germline V gene. This CDR3 is CAIRDSRSYGYTF. The CDR3 coding sequence is TGTGCCATCAGGGACAGCCGATCCTATGGCTACACCTTC.

This clone was found once. This chain links TRBV5-1 with TRBJ2-1; weak D call: TRBD2 (5 bases). CDR3 size: 16 residues. Germline values: CDR1 SGHRS, CDR2 YFSETQ. V lost 0 bases and J lost 0, with 10 bases in between. The CDR3 reads CASSLDLGSSYNEQFF. In DNA, the CDR3 is TGCGCCAGCAGCTTGGATCTGGGGAGCTCCTACAATGAGCAGTTCTTC.

This rearrangement joins TRBV12-3 or TRBV12-4 to TRBJ2-1; possibly TRBD2 for D (6 bases). The CDR3 totals 13 residues. V shed 5 bases and J shed 5 bases, with 10 bases lying between them. Here the CDR3 DNA reads TGTGCCAGCAGTCCCGGACTAAACAATGAGCAGTTCTTC. Translating gives CASSPGLNNEQFF.

The J gene is TRBJ2-5, the V gene TRBV9; tentatively, D is TRBD1 or TRBD2 (5 bases each). CDR3 size: 17 residues. Between the trimmed V and J ends, which lost 2 bases and 2 bases, there was a span of 19 bases. Germline-derived CDR1 and CDR2 are SGDLS and YYNGEE. This chain's CDR3 is CASSVGVRSGSQETQYF. The CDR3 DNA sequence: TGTGCCAGCAGCGTGGGGGTAAGGAGCGGATCACAAGAGACCCAGTACTTC.

The V call is TRBV7-6, the J call TRBJ2-1, with 7 bases matching TRBD1. The CDR3 consists of 17 residues. CDR1 is SGHVS, CDR2 FNYEAQ, per germline. Trimming cost V 1 base and J 6 bases; bases outside gene matches: 12. CDR3 region: CASSLGPRGTRTNEQFF. CDR3 DNA sequence: TGTGCCAGCAGCTTAGGGCCCAGGGGGACCAGGACCAATGAGCAGTTCTTC. Full variable domain (rest looked up from reference TRBV7-6 and TRBJ2-1): GAGVSQSPRYKVTKRGQDVALRCDPISGHVSLYWYRQALGQGPEFLTYFNYEAQQDKSGLPNDRFSAERPEGSISTLTIQRTEQRDSAMYRCASSLGPRGTRTNEQFFGPGTRLTVL.

This clone was detected only once. The V and J genes are TRBV27 and TRBJ2-7; D perhaps matches TRBD1 (7 bases). Germline-derived CDR1 and CDR2 are MNHEY and SMNVEV (reference sequence). The CDR3 covers 15 residues. Trimming left V 9 bases short and J 0 bases short, with 18 bases between. CDR3 bases: TGTGCCAGTAACCTCAGGGGGGCCTCCTCCTACGAGCAGTACTTC. This codes for CASNLRGASSYEQYF.

The chain uses TRBV7-2 and TRBJ1-4; D call uncertain. Germline CDR1 SGHTA, CDR2 FQGNSA. Trimming removed 5 bases from V and 8 bases from J, with 9 bases in between. CDR3 length: 12 amino acids. This chain's CDR3 is CASSRLNEKLFF. CDR3 sequence (DNA): TGTGCCAGCAGCCGATTAAACGAAAAACTGTTTTTT.

This chain links TRBV11-3 with TRBJ2-5, with D possibly matching TRBD2 (6 bases). With 2 bases removed from V and 5 bases from J, the gap between germline ends came to 12 bases. CDR1 SGHNT and CDR2 YENEEA come from the germline V gene. This CDR3 is built from 14 residues. CDR3 sequence (DNA): TGTGCCAGCAGCTTATTAGGCGGGATTGAGACCCAGTACTTC. This codes for CASSLLGGIETQYF. Full variable domain (outside the CDR3, taken from reference TRBV11-3 and TRBJ2-5): EAGVVQSPRYKIIEKKQPVAFWCNPISGHNTLYWYLQNLGQGPELLIRYENEEAVDDSQLPKDRFSAERLKGVDSTLKIQPAELGDSAVYLCASSLLGGIETQYFGPGTRLLVL.

V is TRBV5-8 and J is TRBJ2-3; TRBD2 is a possible D gene (5 bases). Germline loops: CDR1 SGHTS, CDR2 YDEGEE. CDR3 length: 18 amino acids. The V gene lost 4 bases and the J gene lost 3 bases, with 24 bases spanning the gap. CDR3: CASSKTWGAPLMTDTQYF. CDR3 DNA sequence: TGTGCCAGCAGCAAAACGTGGGGAGCCCCCTTGATGACAGATACGCAGTATTTT.